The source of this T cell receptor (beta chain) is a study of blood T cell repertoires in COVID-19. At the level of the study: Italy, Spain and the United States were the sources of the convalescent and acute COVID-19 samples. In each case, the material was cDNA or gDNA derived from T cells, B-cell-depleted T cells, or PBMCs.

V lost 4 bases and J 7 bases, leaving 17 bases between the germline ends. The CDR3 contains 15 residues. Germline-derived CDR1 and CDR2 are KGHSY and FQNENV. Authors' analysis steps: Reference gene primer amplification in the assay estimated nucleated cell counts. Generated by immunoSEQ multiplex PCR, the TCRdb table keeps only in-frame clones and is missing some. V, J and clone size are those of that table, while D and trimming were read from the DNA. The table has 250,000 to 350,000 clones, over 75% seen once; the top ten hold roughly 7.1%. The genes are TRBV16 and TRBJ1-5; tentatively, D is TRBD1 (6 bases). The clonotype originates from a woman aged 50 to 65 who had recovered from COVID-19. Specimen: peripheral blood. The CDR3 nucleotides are TGTGCCAGCAGCCCTGGTGGGCAGGGGAGCCAGCCCCAGCATTTT. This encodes CASSPGGQGSQPQHF.